These T cell receptor beta chains were read from a single sample in a study of neurological immune-mediated disorders. In TCRdb, the 5' RACE reads were re-called with MiXCR into one record per CDR3 protein. The sample carries about 53,000 distinct CDR3 sequences, about 8% recorded once. The source material was PBMCs. The origin of the receptors is a woman aged 40 to 49 in good health. Each CDR3 is given with its conserved first and last residue. D genes are given only for firm matches. Only part of the rows carry a size: once, few, many, or a class if the clone is expanded.

size	D	V	J	CDR3	DNA
many	.	TRBV18	TRBJ2-5	CASSPENTQETQYF	TGTGCCAGCTCACCGGAGAATACCCAAGAGACCCAGTACTTC
many	.	TRBV20-1	TRBJ2-7	CSARDREKVRHEQYF	TGCAGTGCTAGAGATCGGGAAAAGGTACGCCACGAGCAGTACTTC
many	.	TRBV29-1	TRBJ2-5	CSVGGKGETQYF	TGCAGCGTTGGAGGGAAGGGAGAGACCCAGTACTTC
many	.	TRBV4-3	TRBJ2-5	CASSQARQGMGTQYF	TGCGCCAGCAGCCAAGCAAGACAAGGGATGGGGACCCAGTACTTC
many	TRBD2	TRBV7-2	TRBJ2-3	CASSSQIAGETDTQYF	TGTGCCAGCAGCTCACAGATAGCGGGAGAGACAGATACGCAGTATTTT
many	.	TRBV15	TRBJ2-3	CATSRARGTDTQYF	TGTGCCACCAGCAGGGCGCGGGGCACAGATACGCAGTATTTT
many	TRBD1	TRBV13	TRBJ1-6	CASSNSDREISPLHF	TGTGCCAGCAGCAACTCGGACAGGGAGATCTCACCCCTCCACTTT
many	.	TRBV7-2	TRBJ1-1	CASSQAPGEAFF	TGTGCCAGCAGCCAAGCGCCAGGGGAGGCTTTCTTT
many	.	TRBV6-6	TRBJ2-7	CASSAGQNSYEQYF	TGTGCCAGCAGCGCGGGACAGAACTCCTACGAGCAGTACTTC
many	TRBD1	TRBV4-3	TRBJ1-1	CASSQDLFWAGGNTEAFF	TGCGCCAGCAGCCAAGATCTGTTTTGGGCAGGGGGGAACACTGAAGCTTTCTTT
many	.	TRBV20-1	TRBJ2-1	CSASQIAGVAYNEQFF	TGCAGTGCTAGCCAAATCGCAGGGGTGGCCTACAATGAGCAGTTCTTC
many	.	TRBV7-2	TRBJ2-3	CASSLLGERSDTQYF	TGTGCCAGCAGCTTGCTCGGGGAGCGATCGGATACGCAGTATTTT
few	TRBD1	TRBV20-1	TRBJ2-7	CSAGYLGTDYEQYF	TGCAGTGCTGGATATCTCGGGACAGACTACGAGCAGTACTTC
many	TRBD1	TRBV7-2	TRBJ2-1	CASSIAGTEVNEQFF	TGTGCCAGCAGCATCGCCGGGACAGAGGTCAATGAGCAGTTCTTC
few	.	TRBV15	TRBJ1-5	CATSRDRRDQPQHF	TGTGCCACCAGCAGAGATCGGCGAGATCAGCCCCAGCATTTT
many	.	TRBV6-5	TRBJ1-2	CASSYSNQGYGYTF	TGTGCCAGCAGTTACTCAAATCAGGGGTACGGCTACACCTTC
many	.	TRBV9	TRBJ1-2	CASSVEAVNYGYTF	TGTGCCAGCAGCGTAGAGGCGGTGAACTATGGCTACACCTTC
.	.	TRBV11-2	TRBJ1-1	CASSLDRGANTEAFF	TGTGCCAGTAGCTTAGATCGCGGGGCGAACACTGAAGCTTTCTTT
.	TRBD2	TRBV12-3/TRBV12-4	TRBJ2-5	CASSPDGLAGQETQYF	TGTGCCAGCAGTCCGGATGGACTAGCGGGCCAAGAGACCCAGTACTTC
many	.	TRBV5-1	TRBJ2-2	CASSLEYTGELFF	TGCGCCAGCAGCTTGGAGTACACCGGGGAGCTGTTTTTT
.	.	TRBV29-1	TRBJ2-5	CSVARGEETQYF	TGCAGCGTTGCGAGGGGGGAAGAGACCCAGTACTTC
many	TRBD1	TRBV7-2	TRBJ1-3	CASSPTGQGAQGNTIYF	TGTGCCAGCAGCCCAACGGGACAGGGGGCGCAAGGAAACACCATATATTTT
many	TRBD2	TRBV7-3	TRBJ2-1	CASSPTSGSRRNEQFF	TGTGCCAGCAGCCCCACTAGCGGGAGTCGAAGAAATGAGCAGTTCTTC
many	.	TRBV5-5	TRBJ1-5	CASSRYSNQPQHF	TGTGCCAGCAGTCGCTATAGCAATCAGCCCCAGCATTTT
many	.	TRBV6-5	TRBJ2-1	CASSRRLVVDEQFF	TGTGCCAGCAGTAGACGACTAGTGGTCGATGAGCAGTTCTTC
many	.	TRBV2	TRBJ2-3	CATITDTQYF	TGTGCCACAATCACAGATACGCAGTATTTT
many	.	TRBV5-1	TRBJ2-2	CASGEGVNTGELFF	TGCGCCAGCGGTGAGGGGGTGAACACCGGGGAGCTGTTTTTT
few	.	TRBV7-3	TRBJ1-1	CASSLDSMNTEAFF	TGTGCCAGCAGCTTAGACAGTATGAACACTGAAGCTTTCTTT
many	TRBD1	TRBV10-3	TRBJ2-3	CAIRRQGAYPTDTQYF	TGTGCCATCAGGAGACAGGGGGCCTACCCCACAGATACGCAGTATTTT
.	.	TRBV3-1	TRBJ2-5	CASSQDVGTQETQYF	TGTGCCAGCAGCCAAGATGTCGGCACCCAAGAGACCCAGTACTTC
many	.	TRBV27	TRBJ1-6	CASSLTLSSYNSPLHF	TGTGCCAGCAGTTTAACTTTGAGCTCCTATAATTCACCCCTCCACTTT
many	.	TRBV2	TRBJ2-1	CASSLVRNNEQFF	TGTGCCAGCAGTCTCGTGCGCAACAATGAGCAGTTCTTC
many	TRBD2	TRBV12-3/TRBV12-4	TRBJ2-6	CASTLGGVGGANVLTF	TGTGCCAGCACCCTTGGGGGGGTTGGTGGGGCCAACGTCCTGACTTTC
many	.	TRBV12-3/TRBV12-4	TRBJ2-4	CASSLWGASGIQYF	TGTGCCAGCAGTTTATGGGGGGCGTCGGGCATTCAGTACTTC
many	TRBD1	TRBV13	TRBJ1-2	CASSSVEWDRGTPYGYTF	TGTGCCAGCAGCTCCGTTGAGTGGGACAGGGGCACCCCCTATGGCTACACCTTC
many	.	TRBV4-3	TRBJ1-2	CASSQGVRGDGYTF	TGCGCCAGCAGCCAAGGCGTGAGGGGTGATGGCTACACCTTC
many	.	TRBV4-3	TRBJ2-7	CASSHTTSAYEQYF	TGCGCCAGCAGCCATACCACCTCCGCCTACGAGCAGTACTTC
many	.	TRBV7-2	TRBJ1-5	CASSPNRLSRDQPQHF	TGTGCCAGCAGCCCTAATAGGTTGAGTAGAGATCAGCCCCAGCATTTT
few	.	TRBV12-3/TRBV12-4	TRBJ1-5	CASSSTDSYSNQPQHF	TGTGCCAGCAGTTCTACGGACAGCTATAGCAATCAGCCCCAGCATTTT
many	TRBD1	TRBV18	TRBJ1-6	CASSPGQPNSPLHF	TGTGCCAGCTCACCGGGACAGCCAAATTCACCCCTCCACTTT
many	.	TRBV9	TRBJ1-1	CASSVGGIATEAFF	TGTGCCAGCAGCGTAGGAGGAATTGCCACTGAAGCTTTCTTT
many	.	TRBV21-1	TRBJ2-1	CASSFRTQSSYNEQFF	TGTGCCAGCAGCTTTCGAACTCAGAGCTCCTACAATGAGCAGTTCTTC
.	TRBD2	TRBV29-1	TRBJ2-7	CSALAGGPYEQYF	TGCAGCGCCCTAGCGGGAGGGCCCTACGAGCAGTACTTC
.	.	TRBV5-6	TRBJ2-5	CASNPVGQETQYF	TGTGCCAGCAACCCGGTAGGCCAAGAGACCCAGTACTTC
many	TRBD1	TRBV7-6	TRBJ2-4	CASGTTGADIQYF	TGTGCCAGCGGGACGACAGGGGCGGACATTCAGTACTTC